Described below is a single TCR beta chain sequence and its context. Its antigen is unknown. This entry comes from a study of cytomegalovirus exposure and HLA in healthy donors. Study-wide results and limits: Many donors shared some public TCRs, even though most TCR sequences were rare.

The PCR made use of 60 Vbeta and 13 Jbeta primers. The repertoire was sequenced with immunoSEQ multiplex PCR; TCRdb's copy has only in-frame clones and lacks some. The table shows some 90,000 clones, with approximately 79% occurring only once. Sequenced: PBMCs. This TCR was sampled from a man aged 25 to 40 in good health and CMV-seronegative.

The CDR3 nucleotides are TGTGCCAGCAATGATGGGGGACATAGATTCTCCTACGAGCAGTACTTC. This gives the protein CASNDGGHRFSYEQYF. The genes are TRBV2 and TRBJ2-7; D perhaps matches TRBD1 (6 bases). Germline V gives CDR1 SNHLY, CDR2 FYNNEI. This CDR3 comprises 16 residues. Deletions cut 7 bases from V and 0 bases from J, with 19 bases between.